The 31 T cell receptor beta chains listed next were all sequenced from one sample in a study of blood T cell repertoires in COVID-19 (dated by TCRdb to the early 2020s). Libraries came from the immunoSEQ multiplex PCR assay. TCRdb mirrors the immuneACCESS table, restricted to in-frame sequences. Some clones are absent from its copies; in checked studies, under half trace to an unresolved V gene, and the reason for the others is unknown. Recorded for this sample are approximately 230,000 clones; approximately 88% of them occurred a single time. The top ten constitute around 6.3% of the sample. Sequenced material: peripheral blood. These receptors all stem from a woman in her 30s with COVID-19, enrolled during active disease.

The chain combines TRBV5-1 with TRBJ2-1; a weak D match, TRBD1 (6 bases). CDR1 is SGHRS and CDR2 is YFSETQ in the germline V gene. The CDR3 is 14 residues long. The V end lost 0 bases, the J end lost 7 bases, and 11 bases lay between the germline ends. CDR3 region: CASSLAGQSNEQFF. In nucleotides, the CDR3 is TGCGCCAGCAGCTTGGCCGGACAGTCAAATGAGCAGTTCTTC.

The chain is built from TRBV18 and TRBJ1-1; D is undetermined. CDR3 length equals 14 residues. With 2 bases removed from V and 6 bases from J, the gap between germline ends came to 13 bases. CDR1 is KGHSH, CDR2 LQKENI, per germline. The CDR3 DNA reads TGTGCCAGCTCACCAAAAATACCCGGGGCTGAAGCTTTCTTT. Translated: CASSPKIPGAEAFF.

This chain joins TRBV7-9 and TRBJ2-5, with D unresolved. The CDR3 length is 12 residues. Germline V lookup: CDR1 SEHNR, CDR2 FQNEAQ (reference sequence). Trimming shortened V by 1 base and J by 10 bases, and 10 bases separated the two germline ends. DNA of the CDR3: TGTGCCAGCAGCTTAGACGGTCGAAACCAGTACTTC. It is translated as CASSLDGRNQYF.

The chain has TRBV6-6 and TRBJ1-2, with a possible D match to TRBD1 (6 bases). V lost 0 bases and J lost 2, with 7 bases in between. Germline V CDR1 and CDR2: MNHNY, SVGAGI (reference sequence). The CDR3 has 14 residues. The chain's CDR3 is CASSYSTGNYGYTF. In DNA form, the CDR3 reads TGTGCCAGCAGTTACTCCACAGGGAACTATGGCTACACCTTC.

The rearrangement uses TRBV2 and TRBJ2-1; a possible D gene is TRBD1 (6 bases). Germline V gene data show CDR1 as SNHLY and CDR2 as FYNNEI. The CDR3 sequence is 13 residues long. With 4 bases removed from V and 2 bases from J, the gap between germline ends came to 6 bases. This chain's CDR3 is CASSGGPYNEQFF. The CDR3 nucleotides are TGTGCCAGCAGTGGGGGGCCCTACAATGAGCAGTTCTTC.

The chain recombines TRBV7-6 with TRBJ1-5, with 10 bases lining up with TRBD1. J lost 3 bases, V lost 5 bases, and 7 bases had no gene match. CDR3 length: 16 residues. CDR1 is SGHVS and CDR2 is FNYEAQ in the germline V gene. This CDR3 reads CASSQGTGAINQPQHF. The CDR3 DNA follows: TGTGCCAGCAGCCAAGGGACAGGGGCGATCAATCAGCCCCAGCATTTT.

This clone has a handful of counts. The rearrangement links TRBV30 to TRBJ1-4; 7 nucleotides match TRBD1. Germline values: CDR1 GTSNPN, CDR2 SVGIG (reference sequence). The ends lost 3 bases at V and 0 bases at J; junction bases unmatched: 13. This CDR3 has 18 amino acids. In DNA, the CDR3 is TGTGCCTGGAGAAAAGGGACAGAGAGACTCGCAACTAATGAAAAACTGTTTTTT. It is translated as CAWRKGTERLATNEKLFF.

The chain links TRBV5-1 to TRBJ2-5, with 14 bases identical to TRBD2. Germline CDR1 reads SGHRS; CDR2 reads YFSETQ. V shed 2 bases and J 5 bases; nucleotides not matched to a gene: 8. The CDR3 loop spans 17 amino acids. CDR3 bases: TGCGCCAGCAGCTTTATGGGACTAGCGGGAGCGGAGGAGACCCAGTACTTC. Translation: CASSFMGLAGAEETQYF.

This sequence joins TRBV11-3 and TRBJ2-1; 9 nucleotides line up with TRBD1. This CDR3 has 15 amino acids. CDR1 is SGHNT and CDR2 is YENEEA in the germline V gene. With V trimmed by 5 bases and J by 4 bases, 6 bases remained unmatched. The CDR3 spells CASSIRTGVYNEQFF. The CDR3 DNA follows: TGTGCCAGCAGCATACGGACAGGGGTATACAATGAGCAGTTCTTC.

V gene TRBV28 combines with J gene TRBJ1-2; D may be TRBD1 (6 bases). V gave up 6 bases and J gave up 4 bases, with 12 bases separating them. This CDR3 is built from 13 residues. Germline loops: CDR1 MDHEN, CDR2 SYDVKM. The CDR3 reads CASRKDRVYGYTF. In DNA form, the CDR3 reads TGTGCCAGCAGAAAGGACAGAGTCTATGGCTACACCTTC.

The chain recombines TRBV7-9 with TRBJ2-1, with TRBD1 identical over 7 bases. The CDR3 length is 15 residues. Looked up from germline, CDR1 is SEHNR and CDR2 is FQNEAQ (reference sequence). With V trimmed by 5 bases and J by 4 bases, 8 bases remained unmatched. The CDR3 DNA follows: TGTGCCAGCAGCCCGCCGGGACAGAGTTACAATGAGCAGTTCTTC. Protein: CASSPPGQSYNEQFF.

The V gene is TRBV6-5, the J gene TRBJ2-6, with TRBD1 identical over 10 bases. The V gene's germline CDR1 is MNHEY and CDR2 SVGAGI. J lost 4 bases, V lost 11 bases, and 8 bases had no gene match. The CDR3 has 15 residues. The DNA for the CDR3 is TGTGCCGTAAGACAGGGGGCCCGAGGGGCCAACGTCCTGACTTTC. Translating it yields CAVRQGARGANVLTF.

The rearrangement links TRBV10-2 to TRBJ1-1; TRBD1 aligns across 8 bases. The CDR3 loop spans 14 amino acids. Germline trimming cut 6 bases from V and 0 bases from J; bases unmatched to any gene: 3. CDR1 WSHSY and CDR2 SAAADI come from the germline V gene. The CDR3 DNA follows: TGCGCCAGCAGCCGGACAGGGATGAACACTGAAGCTTTCTTT. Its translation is CASSRTGMNTEAFF.

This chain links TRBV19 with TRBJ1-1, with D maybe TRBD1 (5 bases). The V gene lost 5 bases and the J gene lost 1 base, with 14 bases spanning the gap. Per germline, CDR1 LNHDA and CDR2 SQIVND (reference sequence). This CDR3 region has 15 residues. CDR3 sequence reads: CASSPHPQGNTEAFF. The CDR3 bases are TGTGCCAGTAGTCCCCACCCGCAGGGGAACACTGAAGCTTTCTTT.

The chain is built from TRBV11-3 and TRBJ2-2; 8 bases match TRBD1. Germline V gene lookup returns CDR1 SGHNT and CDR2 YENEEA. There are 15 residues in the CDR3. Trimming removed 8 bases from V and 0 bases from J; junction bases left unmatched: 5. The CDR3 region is CASGTGTSNTGELFF. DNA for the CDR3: TGTGCCAGCGGGACAGGCACATCGAACACCGGGGAGCTGTTTTTT.

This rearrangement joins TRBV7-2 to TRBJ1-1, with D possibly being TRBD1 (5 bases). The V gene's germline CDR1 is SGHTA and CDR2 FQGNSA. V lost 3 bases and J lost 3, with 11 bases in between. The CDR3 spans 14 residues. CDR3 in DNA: TGTGCCAGCAGCTTCCAGGGAAGGTACACTGAAGCTTTCTTT. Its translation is CASSFQGRYTEAFF.

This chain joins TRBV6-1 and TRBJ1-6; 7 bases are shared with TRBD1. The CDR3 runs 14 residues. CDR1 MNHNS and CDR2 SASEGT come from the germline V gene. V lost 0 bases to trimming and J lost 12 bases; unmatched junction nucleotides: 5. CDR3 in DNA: TGTGCCAGCAGTGAAGCGGGCAGGGGGAAACCCCTCCACTTT. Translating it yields CASSEAGRGKPLHF.

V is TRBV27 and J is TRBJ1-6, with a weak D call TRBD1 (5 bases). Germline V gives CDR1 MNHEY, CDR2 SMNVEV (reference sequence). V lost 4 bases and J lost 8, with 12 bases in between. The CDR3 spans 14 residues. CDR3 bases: TGTGCCAGCAGTTCGCCGGACAAGTATTCACCCCTCCACTTT. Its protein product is CASSSPDKYSPLHF.

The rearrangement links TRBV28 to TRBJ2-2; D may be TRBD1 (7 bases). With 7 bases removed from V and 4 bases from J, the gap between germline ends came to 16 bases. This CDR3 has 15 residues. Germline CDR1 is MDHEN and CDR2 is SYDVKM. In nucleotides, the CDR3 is TGTGCCAGCACCAGGAGGGGGCGGGGCACCGGGGAGCTGTTTTTT. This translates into CASTRRGRGTGELFF.

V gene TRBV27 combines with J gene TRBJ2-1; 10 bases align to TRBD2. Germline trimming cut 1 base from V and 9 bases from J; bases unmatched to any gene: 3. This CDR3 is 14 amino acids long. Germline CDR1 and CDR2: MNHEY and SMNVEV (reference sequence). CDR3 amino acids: CASSLLGLATEQFF. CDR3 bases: TGTGCCAGCAGTTTATTGGGACTAGCGACTGAGCAGTTCTTC.

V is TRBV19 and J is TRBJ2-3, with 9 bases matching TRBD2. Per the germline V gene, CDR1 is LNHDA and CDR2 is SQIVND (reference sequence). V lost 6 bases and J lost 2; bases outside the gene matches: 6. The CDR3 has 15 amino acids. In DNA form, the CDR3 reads TGTGCCAGTAGATATAGCGGGAGAAACACAGATACGCAGTATTTT. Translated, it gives CASRYSGRNTDTQYF.

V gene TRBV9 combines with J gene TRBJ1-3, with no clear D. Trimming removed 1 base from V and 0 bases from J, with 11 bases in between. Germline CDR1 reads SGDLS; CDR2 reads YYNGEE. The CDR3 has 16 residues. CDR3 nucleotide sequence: TGTGCCAGCAGCGTAACAGTTTCCGACTCTGGAAACACCATATATTTT. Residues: CASSVTVSDSGNTIYF.

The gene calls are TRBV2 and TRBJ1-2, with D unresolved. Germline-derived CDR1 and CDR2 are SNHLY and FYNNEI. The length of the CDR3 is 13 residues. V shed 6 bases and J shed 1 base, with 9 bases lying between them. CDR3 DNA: TGTGCCAGCAGCCCGACACATAACTATGGCTACACCTTC. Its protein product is CASSPTHNYGYTF.

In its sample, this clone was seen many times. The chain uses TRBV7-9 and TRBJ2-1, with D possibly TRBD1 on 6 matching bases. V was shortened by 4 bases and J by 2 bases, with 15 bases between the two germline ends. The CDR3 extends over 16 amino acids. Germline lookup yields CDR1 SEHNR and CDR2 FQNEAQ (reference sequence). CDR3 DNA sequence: TGTGCCAGCAGCTCGGTTGAGGGGGAGCCCTACAATGAGCAGTTCTTC. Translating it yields CASSSVEGEPYNEQFF.

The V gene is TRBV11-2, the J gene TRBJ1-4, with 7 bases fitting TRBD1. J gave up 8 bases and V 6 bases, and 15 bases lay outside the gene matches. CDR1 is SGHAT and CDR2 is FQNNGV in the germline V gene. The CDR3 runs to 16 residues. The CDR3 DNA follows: TGTGCCAGCAGTCCCCTCGGAGGTACAGGGGTAGAAAAACTGTTTTTT. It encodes CASSPLGGTGVEKLFF. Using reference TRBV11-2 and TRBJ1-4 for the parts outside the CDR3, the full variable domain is EAGVAQSPRYKIIEKRQSVAFWCNPISGHATLYWYQQILGQGPKLLIQFQNNGVVDDSQLPKDRFSAERLKGVDSTLKIQPAKLEDSAVYLCASSPLGGTGVEKLFFGSGTQLSVL.

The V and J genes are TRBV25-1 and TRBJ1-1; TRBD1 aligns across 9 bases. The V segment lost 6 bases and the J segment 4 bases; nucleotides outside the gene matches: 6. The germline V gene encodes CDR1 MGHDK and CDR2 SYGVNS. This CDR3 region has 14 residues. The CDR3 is CASRLLTGGTEAFF. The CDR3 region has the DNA TGTGCCAGCAGACTTCTGACAGGGGGCACTGAAGCTTTCTTT.

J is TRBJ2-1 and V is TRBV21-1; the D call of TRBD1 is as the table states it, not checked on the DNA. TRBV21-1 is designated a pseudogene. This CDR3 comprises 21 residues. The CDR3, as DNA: TGTGCCAGCAGCAAAAGGCGCCCGACATATAGTTCAACTTGTTCCTACAATGAGCAGTTCTTC. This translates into CASSKRRPTYSSTCSYNEQFF.

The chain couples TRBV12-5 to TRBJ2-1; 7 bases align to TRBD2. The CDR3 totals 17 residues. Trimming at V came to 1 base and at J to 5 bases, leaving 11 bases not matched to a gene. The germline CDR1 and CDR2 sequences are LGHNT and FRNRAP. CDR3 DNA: TGTGCTAGTGGTTTGGAACTACTAGCGAACGTTAACAATGAGCAGTTCTTC. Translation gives CASGLELLANVNNEQFF.

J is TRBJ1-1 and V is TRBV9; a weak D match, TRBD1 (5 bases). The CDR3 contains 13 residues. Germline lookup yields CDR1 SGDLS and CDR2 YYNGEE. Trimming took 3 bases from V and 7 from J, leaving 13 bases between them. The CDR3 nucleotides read TGTGCCAGCAGCGCAACTACAGGCGGTGAAGCTTTCTTT. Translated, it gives CASSATTGGEAFF.

The CDR3 is CASSEGSRPYGYTF. CDR3 DNA: TGTGCCAGCAGTGAAGGATCTAGGCCGTATGGCTACACCTTC. The chain recombines TRBV2 with TRBJ1-2; D is uncertain. The CDR3 is 14 amino acids. Germline V lookup: CDR1 SNHLY, CDR2 FYNNEI. The V end was cut by 1 base, the J end by 5 bases, with 11 bases between.

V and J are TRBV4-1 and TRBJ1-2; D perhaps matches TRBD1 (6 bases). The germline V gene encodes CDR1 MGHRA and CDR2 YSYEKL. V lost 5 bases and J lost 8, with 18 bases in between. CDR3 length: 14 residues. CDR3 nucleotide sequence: TGCGCCAGCAGCTTAACAGGGTCATGGGAGGGCTACACCTTC. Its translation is CASSLTGSWEGYTF.